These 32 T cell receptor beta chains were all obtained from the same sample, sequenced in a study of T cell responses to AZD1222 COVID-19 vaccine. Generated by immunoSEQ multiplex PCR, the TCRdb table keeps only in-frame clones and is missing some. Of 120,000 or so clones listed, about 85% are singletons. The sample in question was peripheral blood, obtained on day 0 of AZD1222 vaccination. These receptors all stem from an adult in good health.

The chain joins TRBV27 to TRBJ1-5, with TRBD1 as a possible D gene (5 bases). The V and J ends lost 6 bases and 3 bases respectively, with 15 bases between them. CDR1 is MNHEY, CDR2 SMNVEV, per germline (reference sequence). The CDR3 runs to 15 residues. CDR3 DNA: TGTGCCAGCAGAAACGGACAAGCAGACAATCAGCCCCAGCATTTT. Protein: CASRNGQADNQPQHF.

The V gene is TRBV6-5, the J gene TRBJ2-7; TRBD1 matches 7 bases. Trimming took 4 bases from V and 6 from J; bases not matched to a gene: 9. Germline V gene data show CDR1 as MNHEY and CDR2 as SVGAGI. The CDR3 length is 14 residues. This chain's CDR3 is CASSSSRGYTEQYF. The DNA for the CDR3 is TGTGCCAGCAGTTCTTCCAGGGGGTATACCGAGCAGTACTTC.

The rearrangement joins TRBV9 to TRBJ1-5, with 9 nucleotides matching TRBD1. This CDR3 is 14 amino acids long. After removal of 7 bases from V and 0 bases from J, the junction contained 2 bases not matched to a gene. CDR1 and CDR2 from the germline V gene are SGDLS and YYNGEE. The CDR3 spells CASGTGNSNQPQHF. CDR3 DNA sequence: TGTGCCAGCGGGACAGGGAATAGCAATCAGCCCCAGCATTTT.

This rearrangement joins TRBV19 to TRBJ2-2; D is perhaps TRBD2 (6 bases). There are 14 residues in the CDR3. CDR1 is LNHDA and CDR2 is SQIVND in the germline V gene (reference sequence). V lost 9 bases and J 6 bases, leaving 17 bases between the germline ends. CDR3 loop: CASAAGLVAGELFF. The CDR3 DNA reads TGTGCCAGCGCCGCGGGGTTGGTCGCCGGGGAGCTGTTTTTT.

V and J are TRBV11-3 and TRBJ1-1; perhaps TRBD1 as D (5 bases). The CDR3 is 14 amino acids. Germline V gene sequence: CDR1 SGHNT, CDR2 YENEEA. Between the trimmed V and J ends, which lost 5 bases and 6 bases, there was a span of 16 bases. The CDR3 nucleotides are TGTGCCAGCAGCCGGCGGGGGGTTTTCGCTGAAGCTTTCTTT. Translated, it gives CASSRRGVFAEAFF.

DNA of the CDR3: TGTGCCAGCAGCCCCCACCTGGAGACCCAGTACTTC. Protein sequence: CASSPHLETQYF. The chain has TRBV12-3 or TRBV12-4 and TRBJ2-5; D gene unclear. V was shortened by 6 bases and J by 5 bases, with 10 bases between the two germline ends. The CDR3 is 12 residues long.

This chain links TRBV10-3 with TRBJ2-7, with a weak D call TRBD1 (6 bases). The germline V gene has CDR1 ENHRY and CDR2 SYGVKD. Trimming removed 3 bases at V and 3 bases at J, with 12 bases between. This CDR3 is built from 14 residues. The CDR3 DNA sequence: TGTGCCATCAGTGATTCAGAGGGGGACTACGAGCAGTACTTC. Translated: CAISDSEGDYEQYF.

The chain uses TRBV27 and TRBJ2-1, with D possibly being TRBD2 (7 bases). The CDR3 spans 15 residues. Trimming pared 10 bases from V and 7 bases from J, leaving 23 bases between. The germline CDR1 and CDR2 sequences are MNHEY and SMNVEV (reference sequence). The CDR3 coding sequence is TGTGCCACCCGGTCAGGACGGGGGGCCACTAATGAGCAGTTCTTC. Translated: CATRSGRGATNEQFF.

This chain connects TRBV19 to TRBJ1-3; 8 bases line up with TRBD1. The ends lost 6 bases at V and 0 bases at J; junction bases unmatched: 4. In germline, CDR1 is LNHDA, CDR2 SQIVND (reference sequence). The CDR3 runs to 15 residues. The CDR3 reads CASSPGQDSGNTIYF. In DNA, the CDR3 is TGTGCCAGTAGCCCGGGACAGGACTCTGGAAACACCATATATTTT.

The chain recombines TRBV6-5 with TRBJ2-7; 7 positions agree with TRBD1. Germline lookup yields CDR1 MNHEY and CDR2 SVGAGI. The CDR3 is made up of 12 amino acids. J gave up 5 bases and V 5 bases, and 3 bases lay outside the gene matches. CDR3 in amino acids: CASSNRGHEQYF. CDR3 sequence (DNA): TGTGCCAGCAGTAACAGGGGACACGAGCAGTACTTC.

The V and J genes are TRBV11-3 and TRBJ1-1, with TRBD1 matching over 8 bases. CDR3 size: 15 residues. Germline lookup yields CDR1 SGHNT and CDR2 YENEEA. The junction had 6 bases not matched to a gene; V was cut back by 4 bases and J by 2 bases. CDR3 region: CASSSRQGTNTEAFF. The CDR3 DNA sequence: TGTGCCAGCAGCTCCCGACAGGGGACCAACACTGAAGCTTTCTTT.

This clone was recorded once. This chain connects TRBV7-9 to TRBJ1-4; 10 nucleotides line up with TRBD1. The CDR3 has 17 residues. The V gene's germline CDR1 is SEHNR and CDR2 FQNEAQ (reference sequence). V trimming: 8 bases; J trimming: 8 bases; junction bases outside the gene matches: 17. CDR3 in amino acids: CASAKAGGTGEGEKLFF. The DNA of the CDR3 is TGTGCCAGCGCCAAAGCTGGGGGGACAGGGGAAGGAGAAAAACTGTTTTTT.

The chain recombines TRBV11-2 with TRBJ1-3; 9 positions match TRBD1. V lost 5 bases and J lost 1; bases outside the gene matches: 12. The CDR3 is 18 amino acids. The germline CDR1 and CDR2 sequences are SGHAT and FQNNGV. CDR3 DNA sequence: TGTGCCAGCAGCATCCTTACAGGGGGCGGCAGGTCTGGAAACACCATATATTTT. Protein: CASSILTGGGRSGNTIYF.

CDR3 DNA: TGTGCCAGCAGTTACTCTATATTCACAGATACGCAGTATTTT. It yields the protein CASSYSIFTDTQYF. V gene TRBV6-5 combines with J gene TRBJ2-3; no clear D gene. CDR3 length: 14 amino acids. V gave up 0 bases and J gave up 2 bases, with 6 bases separating them. Germline assignment: CDR1 MNHEY and CDR2 SVGAGI.

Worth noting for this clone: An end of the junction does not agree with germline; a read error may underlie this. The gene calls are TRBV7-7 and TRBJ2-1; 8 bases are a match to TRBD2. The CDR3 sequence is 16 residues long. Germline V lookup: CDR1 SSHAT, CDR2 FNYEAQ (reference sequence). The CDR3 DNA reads TGTGCTAGCAGCTTAGTTAGCGGGGAGCGGCCAAATGAGCAGTTCTTC. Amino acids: CASSLVSGERPNEQFF.

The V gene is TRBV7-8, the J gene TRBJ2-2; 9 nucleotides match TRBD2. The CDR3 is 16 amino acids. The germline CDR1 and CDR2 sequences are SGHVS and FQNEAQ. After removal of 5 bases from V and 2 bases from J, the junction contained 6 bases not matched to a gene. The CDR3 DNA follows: TGTGCCAGCAGCCCCTTGGGACTAGCAAACACCGGGGAGCTGTTTTTT. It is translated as CASSPLGLANTGELFF.

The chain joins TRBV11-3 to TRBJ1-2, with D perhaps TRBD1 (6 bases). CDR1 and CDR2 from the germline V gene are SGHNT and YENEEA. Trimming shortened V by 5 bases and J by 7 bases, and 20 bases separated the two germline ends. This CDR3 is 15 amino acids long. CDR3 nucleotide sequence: TGTGCCAGCAGCAGCCGAGGGTGGGGGGCCGCTGGCTACACCTTC. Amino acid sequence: CASSSRGWGAAGYTF.

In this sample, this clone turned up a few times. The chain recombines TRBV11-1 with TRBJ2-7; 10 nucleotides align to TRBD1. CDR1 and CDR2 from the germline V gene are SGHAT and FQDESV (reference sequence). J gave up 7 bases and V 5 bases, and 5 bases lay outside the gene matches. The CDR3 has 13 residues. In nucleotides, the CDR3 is TGTGCCAGCAGCGCCGACAGGGGGCAAGAGCAGTACTTC. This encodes CASSADRGQEQYF.

Here the CDR3 reads CASSSGHRQETQYF. CDR3 nucleotides: TGTGCCAGCAGCTCCGGACATCGTCAAGAGACCCAGTACTTC. The genes are TRBV7-2 and TRBJ2-5; D is perhaps TRBD1 (5 bases). From germline, CDR1 is SGHTA and CDR2 FQGNSA. The CDR3 spans 14 residues. V lost 4 bases and J lost 2, with 11 bases in between.

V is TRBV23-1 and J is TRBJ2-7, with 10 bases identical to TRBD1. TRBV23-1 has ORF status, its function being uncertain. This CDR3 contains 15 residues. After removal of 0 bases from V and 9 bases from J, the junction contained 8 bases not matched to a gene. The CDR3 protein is CASSQSWDRGSGQYF. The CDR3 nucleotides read TGCGCCAGCAGTCAATCGTGGGACAGGGGTTCAGGGCAGTACTTC.

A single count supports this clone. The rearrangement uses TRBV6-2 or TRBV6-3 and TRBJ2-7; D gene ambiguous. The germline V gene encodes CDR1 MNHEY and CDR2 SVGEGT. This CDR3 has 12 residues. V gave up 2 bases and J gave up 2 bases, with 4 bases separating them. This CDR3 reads CASSYAAYEQYF. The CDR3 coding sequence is TGTGCCAGCAGTTACGCTGCCTACGAGCAGTACTTC.

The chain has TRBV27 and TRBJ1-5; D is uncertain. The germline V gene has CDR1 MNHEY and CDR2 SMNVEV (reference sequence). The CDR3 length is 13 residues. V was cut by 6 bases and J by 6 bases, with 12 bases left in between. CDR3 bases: TGTGCCAGCAGCCCGGGTTATGCTCAGCCCCAGCATTTT. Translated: CASSPGYAQPQHF.

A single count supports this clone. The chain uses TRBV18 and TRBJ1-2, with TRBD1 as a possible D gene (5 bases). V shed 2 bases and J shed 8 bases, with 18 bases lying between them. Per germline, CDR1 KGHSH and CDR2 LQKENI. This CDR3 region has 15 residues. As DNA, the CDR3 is TGTGCCAGCTCACCAGTGGTGGGGCAGATGCGGGGCTACACCTTC. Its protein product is CASSPVVGQMRGYTF.

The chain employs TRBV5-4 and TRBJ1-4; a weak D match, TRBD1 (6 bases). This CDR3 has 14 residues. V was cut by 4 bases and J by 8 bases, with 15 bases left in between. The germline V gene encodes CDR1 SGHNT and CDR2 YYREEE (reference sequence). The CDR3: CASSPDRIGEKLFF. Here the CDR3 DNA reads TGTGCCAGCAGCCCAGACAGGATCGGGGAAAAACTGTTTTTT.

CDR3 sequence reads: CASSLARGWTDTQYF. As DNA, the CDR3 is TGTGCCAGCAGCTTGGCGAGGGGCTGGACAGATACGCAGTATTTT. The V call is TRBV7-2, the J call TRBJ2-3, with D perhaps given as TRBD1 or TRBD2 (5 bases each). Germline V lookup: CDR1 SGHTA, CDR2 FQGNSA. This CDR3 is 15 amino acids long. V was cut by 3 bases and J by 3 bases, with 13 bases left in between.

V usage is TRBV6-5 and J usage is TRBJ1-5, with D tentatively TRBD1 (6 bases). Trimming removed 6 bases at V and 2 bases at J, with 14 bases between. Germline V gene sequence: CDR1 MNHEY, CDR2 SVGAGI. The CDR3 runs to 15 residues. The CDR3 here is CASSNREGGNQPQHF. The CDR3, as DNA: TGTGCCAGCAGCAACAGGGAAGGAGGCAATCAGCCCCAGCATTTT.

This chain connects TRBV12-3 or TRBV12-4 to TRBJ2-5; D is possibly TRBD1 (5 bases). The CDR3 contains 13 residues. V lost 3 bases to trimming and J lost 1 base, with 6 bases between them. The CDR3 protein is CASSFRVQETQYF. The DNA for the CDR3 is TGTGCCAGCAGTTTCAGGGTCCAAGAGACCCAGTACTTC.

CDR3 bases: TGTGCCAGCAGCTACCTAGCGGGTGATTCCTACGAGCAGTACTTC. Translating gives CASSYLAGDSYEQYF. V gene TRBV7-6 combines with J gene TRBJ2-7; 8 bases align to TRBD2. This CDR3 contains 15 residues. Germline loops: CDR1 SGHVS, CDR2 FNYEAQ. The J segment lost 1 base and the V segment lost 4 bases, leaving 6 bases of the junction unmatched.

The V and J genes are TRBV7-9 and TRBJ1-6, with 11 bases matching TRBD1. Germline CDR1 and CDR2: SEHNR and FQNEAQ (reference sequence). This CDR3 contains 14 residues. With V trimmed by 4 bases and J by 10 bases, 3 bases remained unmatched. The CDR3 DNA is TGTGCCAGCAGCTGGGGACAGGGGGTATCACCCCTCCACTTT. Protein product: CASSWGQGVSPLHF.

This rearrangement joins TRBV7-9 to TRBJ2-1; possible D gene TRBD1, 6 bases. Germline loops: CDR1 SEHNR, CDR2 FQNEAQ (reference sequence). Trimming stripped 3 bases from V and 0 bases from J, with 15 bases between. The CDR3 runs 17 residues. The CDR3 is CASSFRGGPDSYNEQFF. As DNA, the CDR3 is TGTGCCAGCAGCTTCAGAGGGGGACCCGACTCCTACAATGAGCAGTTCTTC. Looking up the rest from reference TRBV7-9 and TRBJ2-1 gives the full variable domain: DTGVSQNPRHKITKRGQNVTFRCDPISEHNRLYWYRQTLGQGPEFLTYFQNEAQLEKSRLLSDRFSAERPKGSFSTLEIQRTEQGDSAMYLCASSFRGGPDSYNEQFFGPGTRLTVL.

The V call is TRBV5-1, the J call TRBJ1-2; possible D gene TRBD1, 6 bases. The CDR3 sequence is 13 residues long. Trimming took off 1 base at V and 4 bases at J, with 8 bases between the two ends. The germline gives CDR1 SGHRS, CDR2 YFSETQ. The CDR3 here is CASSLRDTYGYTF. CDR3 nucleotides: TGCGCCAGCAGCTTGCGGGACACCTATGGCTACACCTTC.

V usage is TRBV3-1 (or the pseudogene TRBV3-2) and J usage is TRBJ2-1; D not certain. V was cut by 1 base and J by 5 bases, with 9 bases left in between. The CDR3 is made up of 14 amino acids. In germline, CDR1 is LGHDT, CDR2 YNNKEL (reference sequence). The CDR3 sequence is CASSQVVNHNEQFF. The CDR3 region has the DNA TGTGCCAGCAGCCAAGTCGTCAATCACAATGAGCAGTTCTTC.